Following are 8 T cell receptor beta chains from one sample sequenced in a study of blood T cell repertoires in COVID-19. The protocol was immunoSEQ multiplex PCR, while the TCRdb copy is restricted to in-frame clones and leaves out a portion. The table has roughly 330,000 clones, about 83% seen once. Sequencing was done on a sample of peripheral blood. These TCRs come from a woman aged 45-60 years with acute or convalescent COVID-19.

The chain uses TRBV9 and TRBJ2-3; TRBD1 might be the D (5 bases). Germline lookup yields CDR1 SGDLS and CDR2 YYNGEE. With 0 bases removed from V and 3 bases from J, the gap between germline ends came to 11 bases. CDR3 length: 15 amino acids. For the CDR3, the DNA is TGTGCCAGCAGCGTAGGGGGCGCGATGACAGATACGCAGTATTTT. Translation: CASSVGGAMTDTQYF. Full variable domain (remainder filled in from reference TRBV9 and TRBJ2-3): DSGVTQTPKHLITATGQRVTLRCSPRSGDLSVYWYQQSLDQGLQFLIQYYNGEERAKGNILERFSAQQFPDLHSELNLSSLELGDSALYFCASSVGGAMTDTQYFGPGTRLTVL.

CDR3 nucleotides: TGTGCCACCAGTGATGTGCTAGCTCGCAATGAGCAGTTCTTC. It specifies CATSDVLARNEQFF. The chain carries TRBV24-1 and TRBJ2-1; D is perhaps TRBD2 (5 bases). The CDR3 extends over 14 amino acids. Trimming stripped 3 bases from V and 6 bases from J, with 11 bases between. CDR1 and CDR2 from the germline V gene are KGHDR and SFDVKD.

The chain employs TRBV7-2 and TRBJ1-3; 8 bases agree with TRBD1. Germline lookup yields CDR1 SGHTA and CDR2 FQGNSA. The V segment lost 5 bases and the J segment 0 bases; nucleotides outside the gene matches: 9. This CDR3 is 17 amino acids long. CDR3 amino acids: CASSPPGQDFSGNTIYF. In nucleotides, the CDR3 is TGTGCCAGCAGCCCTCCGGGACAGGACTTCTCTGGAAACACCATATATTTT.

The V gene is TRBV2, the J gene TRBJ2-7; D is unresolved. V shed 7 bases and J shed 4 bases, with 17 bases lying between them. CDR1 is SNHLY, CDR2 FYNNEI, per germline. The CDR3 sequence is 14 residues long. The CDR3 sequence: CASTPERRPYEQYF. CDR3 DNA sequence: TGTGCCAGCACCCCAGAGAGGCGGCCATACGAGCAGTACTTC.

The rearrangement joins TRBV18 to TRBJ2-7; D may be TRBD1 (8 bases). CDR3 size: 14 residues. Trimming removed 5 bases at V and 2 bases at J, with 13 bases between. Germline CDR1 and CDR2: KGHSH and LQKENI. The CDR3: CASSDRGGTYEQYF. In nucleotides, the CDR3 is TGTGCCAGCTCAGACAGGGGAGGGACCTACGAGCAGTACTTC.

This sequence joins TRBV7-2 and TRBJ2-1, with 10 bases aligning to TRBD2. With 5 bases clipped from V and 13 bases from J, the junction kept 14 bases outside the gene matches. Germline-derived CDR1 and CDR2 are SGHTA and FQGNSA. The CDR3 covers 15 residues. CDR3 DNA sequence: TGTGCCAGCAGCCCAGCACTAGCGGGACCCGGGGGACAGTTCTTC. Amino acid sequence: CASSPALAGPGGQFF.

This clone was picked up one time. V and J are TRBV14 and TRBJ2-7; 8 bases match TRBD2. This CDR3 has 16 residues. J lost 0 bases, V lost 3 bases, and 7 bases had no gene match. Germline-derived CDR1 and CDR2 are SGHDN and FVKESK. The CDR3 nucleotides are TGTGCCAGCAGCCATTCTAGCGGGCGGAGCTCCTACGAGCAGTACTTC. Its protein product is CASSHSSGRSSYEQYF. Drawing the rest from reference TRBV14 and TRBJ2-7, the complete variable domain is EAGVTQFPSHSVIEKGQTVTLRCDPISGHDNLYWYRRVMGKEIKFLLHFVKESKQDESGMPNNRFLAERTGGTYSTLKVQPAELEDSGVYFCASSHSSGRSSYEQYFGPGTRLTVT.

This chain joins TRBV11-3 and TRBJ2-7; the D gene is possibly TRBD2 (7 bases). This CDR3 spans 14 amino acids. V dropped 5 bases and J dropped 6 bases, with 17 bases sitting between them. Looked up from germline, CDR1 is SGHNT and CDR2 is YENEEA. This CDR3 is CASSQTSSQGEQYF. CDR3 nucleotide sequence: TGTGCCAGCAGCCAGACTAGCTCACAGGGCGAGCAGTACTTC. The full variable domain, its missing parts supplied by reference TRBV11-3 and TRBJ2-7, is EAGVVQSPRYKIIEKKQPVAFWCNPISGHNTLYWYLQNLGQGPELLIRYENEEAVDDSQLPKDRFSAERLKGVDSTLKIQPAELGDSAVYLCASSQTSSQGEQYFGPGTRLTVT.